This T cell receptor beta chain was profiled in a study of T cells in Graves' hyperthyroidism and ophthalmopathy. The study, taken as a whole, reports: Separating ophthalmopathy from stable hyperthyroidism was achieved by a 13 V-J model.

This clonotype was recorded many times. The antigen is unknown. A lack of ophthalmopathy progression within 18 months defined stable Graves' hyperthyroidism. Clinical symptoms, serum thyroxine and TRAb, thyroid ultrasound and orbital computed tomography together formed the diagnostic basis. The TCR beta CDR3 regions underwent amplification using RNA transcripts as the source. A set of HTBI primers served as the primers for a first-round RT-PCR of the TCR CDR3. From the multiplex PCR reads, TCRdb called clonotypes with MiXCR, one entry per CDR3 protein. The sample gives about 620,000 distinct CDR3 sequences, 16% of which show up once; about 3.8% is in the top ten. Trimming shortened V by 1 base and J by 7 bases, and 10 bases separated the two germline ends. Germline CDR1 and CDR2: SQVTM and ANQGSEA. This CDR3 is 12 amino acids long.

The clonotype was recovered from a woman aged 30 to 39 with Graves' hyperthyroidism. Specimen: blood. The V and J genes are TRBV29-1 and TRBJ1-1; TRBD1 might be the D (6 bases). The CDR3 DNA reads as TGCAGCGTTGAAGGTACAGGGCGTGAAGCTTTCTTT. Encoded protein: CSVEGTGREAFF.